This TCR beta chain was observed in a study of T cell responses to AZD1222 COVID-19 vaccine. The germline V gene has CDR1 KGHDR and CDR2 SFDVKD. V was cut by 4 bases and J by 5 bases, with 19 bases left in between. CDR3 length equals 16 residues. Recipients boosted at about 4 weeks or about 12 weeks are pooled. The table came from immunoSEQ multiplex PCR; TCRdb's copy has only in-frame clones and leaves some out. The data hold some 25,000 clones, with about 88% observed a single time. This chain joins TRBV24-1 and TRBJ2-5, with D hard to call. This specimen was peripheral blood, taken 28 days after the second AZD1222 dose. The sequence derives from an adult who received the AZD1222 COVID-19 vaccine. The CDR3 spells CATSDALQTDGETQYF. The DNA of the CDR3 is TGTGCCACCAGTGACGCACTACAAACCGATGGGGAGACCCAGTACTTC.